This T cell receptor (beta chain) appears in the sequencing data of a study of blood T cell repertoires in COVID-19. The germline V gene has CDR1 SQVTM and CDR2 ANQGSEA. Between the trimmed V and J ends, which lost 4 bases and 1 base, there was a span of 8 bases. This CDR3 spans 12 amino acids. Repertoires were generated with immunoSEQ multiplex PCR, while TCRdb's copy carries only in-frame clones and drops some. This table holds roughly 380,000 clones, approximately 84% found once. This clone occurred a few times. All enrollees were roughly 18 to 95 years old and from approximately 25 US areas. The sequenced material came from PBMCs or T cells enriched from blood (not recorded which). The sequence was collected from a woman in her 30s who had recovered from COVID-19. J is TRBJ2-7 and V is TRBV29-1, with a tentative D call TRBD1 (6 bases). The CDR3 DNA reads TGCAGCGTTGCCGGGACATCCTACGAGCAGTACTTC. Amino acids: CSVAGTSYEQYF.